A single sample gave rise to the 21 T cell receptor beta chains below, sequenced in a study of patients and donors after allogeneic stem cell transplantation. Each CDR3 protein is one row after TCRdb ran MiXCR on the RT-PCR reads. This sample carries fewer than 200,000 distinct CDR3 sequences, approximately 30% of them seen once, and the ten largest clones take around 3.2%. Sequencing was performed on blood, either unsorted or a sorted T cell fraction (not recorded which). The receptors here all came from a human donor who was either an allogeneic HSCT recipient or a stem cell or donor lymphocyte infusion donor (not recorded which). It is not recorded whose cells these are; they may come from a transplant donor.

This CDR3 reads CSASGNSPAGLFF. Written as DNA, the CDR3 is TGCAGTGCTAGTGGGAACAGCCCAGCCGGGCTGTTTTTT. The chain combines TRBV20-1 with TRBJ1-4, with no clear D. Germline values: CDR1 DFQATT, CDR2 SNEGSKA (reference sequence). V was cut by 3 bases and J by 14 bases, with 19 bases left in between. CDR3 length equals 13 residues.

J is TRBJ2-1 and V is TRBV20-1; no definite D call. V lost 3 bases and J lost 5, with 14 bases in between. Per germline, CDR1 DFQATT and CDR2 SNEGSKA (reference sequence). The CDR3 runs to 14 residues. CDR3 sequence reads: CSASNPSPDNEQFF. In DNA, the CDR3 is TGCAGTGCTAGCAACCCCTCACCCGACAATGAGCAGTTCTTC.

The V gene is TRBV27, the J gene TRBJ2-7, with D perhaps assigned TRBD1 or TRBD2 (5 bases each). The CDR3 has 14 amino acids. The germline gives CDR1 MNHEY, CDR2 SMNVEV (reference sequence). The V end lost 8 bases, the J end lost 7 bases, and 21 bases lay between the germline ends. The CDR3 sequence: CASSPYPLWGEQYF. CDR3 nucleotides: TGTGCCAGCTCACCGTATCCCCTTTGGGGGGAGCAGTACTTC.

V usage is TRBV5-1 and J usage is TRBJ1-3; the D gene is possibly TRBD1 (5 bases). The CDR3 runs 15 residues. V was shortened by 2 bases and J by 0 bases, with 9 bases between the two germline ends. Germline CDR1 is SGHRS and CDR2 is YFSETQ. CDR3 DNA sequence: TGCGCCAGCAGCTTTTTGGGGGTCTCTGGAAACACCATATATTTT. Translated, it gives CASSFLGVSGNTIYF.

The V call is TRBV27, the J call TRBJ2-7; TRBD2 aligns across 12 bases. This CDR3 comprises 17 residues. V was clipped by 5 bases and J by 4 bases; unmatched bases: 12. CDR1 MNHEY and CDR2 SMNVEV come from the germline V gene (reference sequence). The CDR3 DNA sequence: TGTGCCAGCAGTCCCACCATGTGGACTAGCGGGAAATACGAGCAGTACTTC. Encoded protein: CASSPTMWTSGKYEQYF.

This clonotype was detected many times. The chain links TRBV4-2 to TRBJ1-5; D call uncertain. Germline assignment: CDR1 LGHNA and CDR2 YNFKEQ. The CDR3 sequence is 15 residues long. V shed 0 bases and J shed 0 bases, with 6 bases lying between them. The CDR3, as DNA: TGTGCCAGCAGCCAAGATCAGAGTAGCAATCAGCCCCAGCATTTT. Protein product: CASSQDQSSNQPQHF.

The chain combines TRBV27 with TRBJ2-7; D not certain. This CDR3 is built from 13 residues. Trimming took off 6 bases at V and 2 bases at J, with 11 bases between the two ends. Germline lookup yields CDR1 MNHEY and CDR2 SMNVEV (reference sequence). The DNA of the CDR3 is TGTGCCAGCAGCACACTCCCCCCCTACGAGCAGTACTTC. Its translation is CASSTLPPYEQYF.

The V gene is TRBV4-3, the J gene TRBJ2-3; 12 bases align to TRBD2. Germline CDR1 and CDR2: LGHNA and YSLEER. Unmatched junction bases numbered 3, after V lost 0 bases and J lost 11 bases. CDR3 length: 14 residues. As DNA, the CDR3 is TGCGCCAGCAGCCAAGATTGGACTAGCGGGAAGCAGTATTTT. Translating it yields CASSQDWTSGKQYF.

The rearrangement links TRBV4-1 to TRBJ1-1; 12 nucleotides agree with TRBD1. CDR3 length equals 16 residues. After removal of 4 bases from V and 0 bases from J, the junction contained 3 bases not matched to a gene. Germline CDR1 MGHRA, CDR2 YSYEKL. The CDR3 loop reads CASSPGQGALNTEAFF. The CDR3 region has the DNA TGCGCCAGCAGCCCGGGACAGGGGGCTTTGAACACTGAAGCTTTCTTT.

This sequence joins TRBV20-1 and TRBJ2-7; D unclear. Germline values: CDR1 DFQATT, CDR2 SNEGSKA (reference sequence). Trimming left V 3 bases short and J 6 bases short, with 12 bases between. CDR3 length: 12 amino acids. CDR3 DNA sequence: TGCAGTGCTAGGTCCGTAAATGGCGAGCAGTACTTC. Its translation is CSARSVNGEQYF.

This clonotype occurred a few times. The chain is built from TRBV5-1 and TRBJ2-7; no definite D call. The V gene lost 0 bases and the J gene lost 2 bases, with 15 bases spanning the gap. Germline CDR1 SGHRS, CDR2 YFSETQ. The CDR3 covers 16 residues. DNA for the CDR3: TGCGCCAGCAGCTTGGCGGTGAATCCAGGAGCCTACGAGCAGTACTTC. It specifies CASSLAVNPGAYEQYF. The full variable domain, its missing parts supplied by reference TRBV5-1 and TRBJ2-7, is KAGVTQTPRYLIKTRGQQVTLSCSPISGHRSVSWYQQTPGQGLQFLFEYFSETQRNKGNFPGRFSGRQFSNSRSEMNVSTLELGDSALYLCASSLAVNPGAYEQYFGPGTRLTVT.

The V and J genes are TRBV6-5 and TRBJ2-7; 7 bases match TRBD2. Germline trimming cut 0 bases from V and 2 bases from J; bases unmatched to any gene: 4. Germline CDR1 MNHEY, CDR2 SVGAGI. The CDR3 spans 15 residues. The CDR3 loop is CASSYSASGTYEQYF. CDR3 nucleotides: TGTGCCAGCAGTTACTCGGCTAGCGGAACCTACGAGCAGTACTTC.

This clonotype was seen repeatedly, ten times or more. The rearrangement uses TRBV18 and TRBJ1-5, with D uncertain. Trimming cost V 3 bases and J 0 bases, with 6 bases left between them. CDR3 length equals 14 residues. Germline V lookup: CDR1 KGHSH, CDR2 LQKENI. The CDR3 protein is CASSPTNSNQPQHF. CDR3 DNA: TGTGCCAGCTCACCTACTAATAGCAATCAGCCCCAGCATTTT.

This rearrangement joins TRBV30 to TRBJ2-7; perhaps TRBD2 as D (5 bases). The CDR3 length is 12 residues. Germline assignment: CDR1 GTSNPN and CDR2 SVGIG (reference sequence). The V and J ends lost 2 bases and 2 bases respectively, with 7 bases between them. CDR3 in DNA: TGTGCCTGGAGTCCCGGGACCTACGAGCAGTACTTC. As protein: CAWSPGTYEQYF.

In its sample, this clonotype was seen once. The V gene is TRBV3-1, the J gene TRBJ2-1; D is perhaps TRBD2 (5 bases). V gave up 0 bases and J gave up 0 bases, with 9 bases separating them. The CDR3 has 16 amino acids. The germline V gene encodes CDR1 LGHDT and CDR2 YNNKEL (reference sequence). CDR3 DNA sequence: TGTGCCAGCAGCCAAGATGGGAGCCACTCCTACAATGAGCAGTTCTTC. This translates into CASSQDGSHSYNEQFF.

This clonotype was seen a few times. The rearrangement uses TRBV5-1 and TRBJ2-3; D call uncertain. The V end was cut by 6 bases, the J end by 6 bases, with 8 bases between. The germline V gene encodes CDR1 SGHRS and CDR2 YFSETQ. The CDR3 sequence is 11 residues long. CDR3 residues: CASKAADTQYF. The CDR3 DNA is TGCGCCAGCAAGGCCGCGGATACGCAGTATTTT.

V gene TRBV29-1 combines with J gene TRBJ2-7; D tentatively reads TRBD1 or TRBD2 (5 bases each). The CDR3 totals 12 residues. The germline V and J ends were trimmed by 4 bases and 4 bases, with 11 bases remaining between them. Germline assignment: CDR1 SQVTM and CDR2 ANQGSEA. The CDR3 reads CSVGPEGYEQYF. Here the CDR3 DNA reads TGCAGCGTTGGCCCAGAGGGGTACGAGCAGTACTTC.

The V and J genes are TRBV10-3 and TRBJ2-7, with D possibly TRBD2 on 6 matching bases. From germline, CDR1 is ENHRY and CDR2 SYGVKD. The CDR3 sequence is 13 residues long. Trimming shortened V by 4 bases and J by 5 bases, and 12 bases separated the two germline ends. The CDR3 region has the DNA TGTGCCATCAGTGTGGAGGGGTGGAACGAGCAGTACTTC. It specifies CAISVEGWNEQYF.

V gene TRBV3-1 combines with J gene TRBJ1-4, with a tentative D call TRBD1 (5 bases). The CDR3 has 12 residues. V dropped 2 bases and J dropped 13 bases, with 11 bases sitting between them. The germline V gene encodes CDR1 LGHDT and CDR2 YNNKEL (reference sequence). Here the CDR3 reads CASSQSSGGLFF. The CDR3 DNA follows: TGTGCCAGCAGCCAATCGAGCGGGGGACTGTTTTTT.

The chain has TRBV18 and TRBJ2-1; 14 bases fit TRBD2. In germline, CDR1 is KGHSH, CDR2 LQKENI. J lost 7 bases, V lost 3 bases, and 2 bases had no gene match. The CDR3 runs 15 residues. The CDR3 is CASSPGTSGRNEQFF. In nucleotides, the CDR3 is TGTGCCAGCTCACCCGGGACTAGCGGGAGAAATGAGCAGTTCTTC.

This chain joins TRBV27 and TRBJ2-6; tentatively, D is TRBD2 (5 bases). The CDR3 length is 19 residues. V was clipped by 1 base and J by 0 bases, with 16 bases between them. Germline-derived CDR1 and CDR2 are MNHEY and SMNVEV (reference sequence). The CDR3 nucleotides are TGTGCCAGCAGTTTATTTCCCCTCGGGGATTACTCTGGGGCCAACGTCCTGACTTTC. Translated, it gives CASSLFPLGDYSGANVLTF.